Listed here are 6 T cell receptor beta chains from one sample, sequenced in a study of CD8+CD57+ T cells in acquired aplastic anemia. Using genomic DNA as the template, TCR beta VDJ and CDR3 profiling was carried out. Using its own MiXCR run on the reads, TCRdb lists one record per CDR3 protein. The sample consists of about 130,000 distinct CDR3 sequences, more than 40% of them appearing once. Material for sequencing was sorted CD4+, CD8+, or CD8+CD57+ T cells (not recorded which) from PBMCs. These receptors came from a human donor in good health, serving as a control.

This clonotype was seen at least ten times. The chain combines TRBV6-1 with TRBJ2-1; tentatively, D is TRBD2 (7 bases). CDR3 size: 15 residues. Germline values: CDR1 MNHNS, CDR2 SASEGT. Trimming took 5 bases from V and 7 from J, leaving 18 bases between them. The CDR3 bases are TGTGCCAGCAGTCCCGGGGGGACATCTAAGAATGAGCAGTTCTTC. It codes for CASSPGGTSKNEQFF.

The table lists this clonotype with a few counts. The chain carries TRBV12-3 or TRBV12-4 and TRBJ1-2; 8 bases line up with TRBD1. Trimming took 5 bases from V and 8 from J; bases not matched to a gene: 7. This CDR3 is 13 amino acids long. The chain's CDR3 is CASSQTGELGYTF. The CDR3 nucleotides read TGTGCCAGCAGTCAGACAGGGGAGCTCGGCTACACCTTC.

This clonotype was recorded at least ten times. DNA of the CDR3: TGTGCCAGCAGTCGAATTTCAGGGCATTCACCCCTCCACTTT. This sequence encodes CASSRISGHSPLHF. This chain links TRBV14 with TRBJ1-6; possible D gene TRBD1, 5 bases. Germline lookup yields CDR1 SGHDN and CDR2 FVKESK. Between the trimmed V and J ends, which lost 6 bases and 8 bases, there was a span of 14 bases. This CDR3 is built from 14 residues.

Note on this clonotype: Since a much larger clone is just one base distant, this may be a read error. J is TRBJ2-3 and V is TRBV18, with unresolved D. The CDR3 consists of 15 residues. Germline V gene sequence: CDR1 KGHSH, CDR2 LQKENI. CDR3 in amino acids: CSSSPRVDSTDTQYF. The CDR3 DNA reads as TGTTCCAGCTCACCACGAGTGGATAGCACAGATACGCAGTATTTT.

The J gene is TRBJ1-4, the V gene TRBV7-7; no clear D gene. The CDR3 covers 13 residues. V gave up 8 bases and J gave up 11 bases, with 18 bases separating them. CDR1 is SSHAT, CDR2 FNYEAQ, per germline (reference sequence). The CDR3 loop is CASGSNSLEKLFF. CDR3 coding DNA: TGTGCCAGCGGGTCCAATTCCCTCGAGAAACTGTTTTTT.

The genes are TRBV2 and TRBJ1-2, with D perhaps TRBD1 (5 bases). Looked up from germline, CDR1 is SNHLY and CDR2 is FYNNEI. V lost 7 bases and J 4 bases, leaving 25 bases between the germline ends. The CDR3 loop spans 17 amino acids. In DNA, the CDR3 is TGTGCCAGCACTTCCTCCGGGGCCCAACGGTCGCGCTATGGCTACACCTTC. The encoded protein is CASTSSGAQRSRYGYTF.